These T cell receptor beta chains were read from a single sample in a study of cytomegalovirus exposure and HLA in healthy donors. Method: immunoSEQ multiplex PCR; TCRdb's copy keeps in-frame clones and lacks some. This repertoire shows 90,000 to 120,000 clones, about 80% found once; its top ten account for 7.5% to 9%. What was sequenced was PBMCs. The source is a man aged 25-40 years in good health and CMV-seronegative. CDR3s include the opening cysteine and the closing phenylalanine or tryptophan. D genes are given only for firm matches. Where a row states a size, it is once, few, many or the class of an expanded clone; other rows omit it.

DNA	CDR3	D	size	V	J
TGTGCCAGCAGTCCCGGACAGGTTTACAATCAGCCCCAGCATTTT	CASSPGQVYNQPQHF	TRBD1	-	TRBV28	TRBJ1-5
TGCGCCAGCAGTGAGAGCCCGATGGAGGCTAGCGGGAATAACGAGCAGTACTTC	CASSESPMEASGNNEQYF	TRBD2	-	TRBV10-1	TRBJ2-7
TGTGCCAGCAGCTTAGGGGAGGGTTTTCGGGAAAAACTGTTTTTT	CASSLGEGFREKLFF	-	-	TRBV7-2	TRBJ1-4
TGTGCCAGCAGTTTATCGTGGGGACTCCAACTGCCACCCCTCCACTTT	CASSLSWGLQLPPLHF	-	medium-sized	TRBV27	TRBJ1-6
TGTGCCAGCAGAAGACTAGCGGGAGGGCTAGAGACCCAGTACTTC	CASRRLAGGLETQYF	TRBD2	once	TRBV6-5	TRBJ2-5
TGCGCCAGCAGCCAAGTCACAGGGTTCTACAATGAGCAGTTCTTC	CASSQVTGFYNEQFF	-	-	TRBV4-1	TRBJ2-1
TGTGCCAGCAGTTCGACAGGGGCTCACACCTACGAGCAGTACTTC	CASSSTGAHTYEQYF	TRBD1	-	TRBV6-5	TRBJ2-7
TGTGCCAGCAAGGGGGGGAGTTCCCCTAGCTCTGGAAACACCATATATTTT	CASKGGSSPSSGNTIYF	-	-	TRBV11-2	TRBJ1-3
TGTGCCAGCAGTGAGGGCTTAGCGGGGGGGCAAGAGACCCAGTACTTC	CASSEGLAGGQETQYF	TRBD2	-	TRBV5-6	TRBJ2-5
TGTGCCAGCAGCAAAGCGGGGGGGCCATGGGATACGCAGTATTTT	CASSKAGGPWDTQYF	TRBD2	-	TRBV14	TRBJ2-3
TGTGCCAGCAGTCACAGGGATGAGCAGTTCTTC	CASSHRDEQFF	-	-	TRBV6-1	TRBJ2-1
TGTGCCAGCAGAGAGACTAGCACAGATACGCAGTATTTT	CASRETSTDTQYF	-	few	TRBV6-1	TRBJ2-3
TGTGCCAGTAGTCCACGAGGGACAGGGGGAAATCAGCCCCAGCATTTT	CASSPRGTGGNQPQHF	TRBD1	few	TRBV19	TRBJ1-5
TGTGCCTGGAGTACACTACAGGGCCGCACAGATACGCAGTATTTT	CAWSTLQGRTDTQYF	-	many	TRBV30	TRBJ2-3
TGTGCCAGCTTCCCGGACAGGATGGTTGGGCCCCAGCATTTT	CASFPDRMVGPQHF	TRBD1	once	TRBV27	TRBJ1-5
TGCAGCGTACCCAGCGGGGGGGCGAACACCGGGGAGCTGTTTTTT	CSVPSGGANTGELFF	TRBD2	-	TRBV29-1	TRBJ2-2
TGTGCCAGCATTCCCGATACAGGGTACACCGGGGAGCTGTTTTTT	CASIPDTGYTGELFF	-	-	TRBV6-1	TRBJ2-2
TGTGCCAGCTCACCTCTCCCCCAACAGAGATACTCCTACGAGCAGTACTTC	CASSPLPQQRYSYEQYF	-	-	TRBV18	TRBJ2-7
TGTGCCAGCAGCACGGGACAGATAAGCTCCTACAATGAGCAGTTCTTC	CASSTGQISSYNEQFF	TRBD1	-	TRBV11-3	TRBJ2-1
TGTGCCAGCAGCCCAAAGGGGGGGACCTACGAGCAGTACTTC	CASSPKGGTYEQYF	-	-	TRBV7-9	TRBJ2-7
TGTGCCAGCAGGGACAGGGGCCTCCCTAGAGAGACCCAGTACTTC	CASRDRGLPRETQYF	TRBD1	-	TRBV2	TRBJ2-5
TGTGCCAGCAGCGTAGGGCAGGGTGAAGGGGCCCAGTACTTC	CASSVGQGEGAQYF	-	-	TRBV9	TRBJ2-5
TGTGCCAGCAGTTTATATCAGCAGGGTCCCGATACGCAGTATTTT	CASSLYQQGPDTQYF	-	-	TRBV27	TRBJ2-3
TGTGCCAGCAGCGGGGGTAGCGGGCGAACCGGGGAGCTGTTTTTT	CASSGGSGRTGELFF	TRBD2	-	TRBV5-4	TRBJ2-2
TGTGCCAGCAGTGAGGTCTGGACTGATACGCAGTATTTT	CASSEVWTDTQYF	-	-	TRBV6-1	TRBJ2-3
TGTGCCAGCAGCAATGGGGACACAACCTACGAGCAGTACTTC	CASSNGDTTYEQYF	-	-	TRBV21-1	TRBJ2-7
TGTGCCAGCAGTTTCCCCACAGGGGGCGGGGTGAACACTGAAGCTTTCTTT	CASSFPTGGGVNTEAFF	TRBD1	-	TRBV28	TRBJ1-1
TGTGCCAGTAGTCGAGGGAGACAGGACTATCAGCCCCAGCATTTT	CASSRGRQDYQPQHF	-	-	TRBV19	TRBJ1-5
TGTGCCAGCAGCCAACGACTCCACGAGCTAGCGGGGGTTAACACCGGGGAGCTGTTTTTT	CASSQRLHELAGVNTGELFF	TRBD2	-	TRBV7-8	TRBJ2-2
TGTGCCAGCAGTTTAATCAGGGGGCTTGGCAATCAGCCCCAGCATTTT	CASSLIRGLGNQPQHF	TRBD1	-	TRBV28	TRBJ1-5
TGTGCCAGCAGCTTTTCCGCAGGGAACACCGGGGAGCTGTTTTTT	CASSFSAGNTGELFF	-	-	TRBV7-3	TRBJ2-2
TGTGCCATCAGAGGGGACAGGGGGCACGGCGTGTACGAGCAGTACTTC	CAIRGDRGHGVYEQYF	TRBD1	few	TRBV10-3	TRBJ2-7
TGTGCCAGCAGTTTGTCTATCATGACAGGGCCAAAGAACACTGAAGCTTTCTTT	CASSLSIMTGPKNTEAFF	TRBD1	-	TRBV27	TRBJ1-1
TGTGCCAGCAGGCAGACAGGGGTTCATGGCTACACCTTC	CASRQTGVHGYTF	TRBD1	-	TRBV7-9	TRBJ1-2
TGTGCCAGCAGGTCGGCCGGGACAGGACAAGAGACCCAGTACTTC	CASRSAGTGQETQYF	TRBD1	-	TRBV6-5	TRBJ2-5
TGTGCCACCATTGCGGGAGCCTCCTACGAGCAGTACTTC	CATIAGASYEQYF	TRBD2	-	TRBV28	TRBJ2-7
TGCAGCGCATATACTGGGACAGGGCGTACCTACGAGCAGTACTTC	CSAYTGTGRTYEQYF	TRBD1	-	TRBV29-1	TRBJ2-7
TGCGCCAGCAGCTTTTTCGGGGATAAAGGCGAGCAGTACTTC	CASSFFGDKGEQYF	-	-	TRBV5-1	TRBJ2-7
TGTGCCAGCTCAGTTGGGACAGAAAACACTGAAGCTTTCTTT	CASSVGTENTEAFF	TRBD1	-	TRBV18	TRBJ1-1
TGCGCCAGCAGCAAACTACAGGTGACAGATACGCAGTATTTT	CASSKLQVTDTQYF	-	-	TRBV5-1	TRBJ2-3
TGTGCCAGCAGCTCGGGACTGAACAATGAGCAGTTCTTC	CASSSGLNNEQFF	-	-	TRBV7-6	TRBJ2-1
TGTGCCAGCAGGATCGGACAGGAGTACGAGCAGTACTTC	CASRIGQEYEQYF	TRBD1	-	TRBV6-5	TRBJ2-7
TGTGCCAGCAGTGACTCGGGGACAGGGGGCGCAGATACGCAGTATTTT	CASSDSGTGGADTQYF	TRBD1	few	TRBV6-4	TRBJ2-3
TGTGCCAGCCGCCGGCGACAGGGGACTCCGGGAGGAAACACCATATATTTT	CASRRRQGTPGGNTIYF	TRBD1	few	TRBV19	TRBJ1-3
TGCAGCGTTTCCCTTACAGGGGCCACTGAAGCTTTCTTT	CSVSLTGATEAFF	TRBD1	-	TRBV29-1	TRBJ1-1
TGTGCCAGCAGTCTATGGACAGAGCCTTACAATGAGCAGTTCTTC	CASSLWTEPYNEQFF	-	-	TRBV28	TRBJ2-1
TGTGCCAGCAGCCAAGAGTTGGGGCCCGTGCGGGGCTACACCTTC	CASSQELGPVRGYTF	-	-	TRBV14	TRBJ1-2